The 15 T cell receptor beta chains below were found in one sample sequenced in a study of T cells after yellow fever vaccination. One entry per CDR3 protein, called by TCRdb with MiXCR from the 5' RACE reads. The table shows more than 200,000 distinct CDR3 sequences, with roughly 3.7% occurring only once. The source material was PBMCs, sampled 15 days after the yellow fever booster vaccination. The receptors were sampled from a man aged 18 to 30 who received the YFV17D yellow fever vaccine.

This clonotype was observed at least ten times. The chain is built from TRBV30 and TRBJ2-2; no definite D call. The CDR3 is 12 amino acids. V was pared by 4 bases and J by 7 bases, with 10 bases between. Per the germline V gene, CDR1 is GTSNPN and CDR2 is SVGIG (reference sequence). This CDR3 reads CAWNFLGGELFF. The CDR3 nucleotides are TGTGCCTGGAATTTTCTGGGCGGGGAGCTGTTTTTT. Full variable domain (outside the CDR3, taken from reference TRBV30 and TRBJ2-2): SQTIHQWPATLVQPVGSPLSLECTVEGTSNPNLYWYRQAAGRGLQLLFYSVGIGQISSEVPQNLSASRPQDRQFILSSKKLLLSDSGFYLCAWNFLGGELFFGEGSRLTVL.

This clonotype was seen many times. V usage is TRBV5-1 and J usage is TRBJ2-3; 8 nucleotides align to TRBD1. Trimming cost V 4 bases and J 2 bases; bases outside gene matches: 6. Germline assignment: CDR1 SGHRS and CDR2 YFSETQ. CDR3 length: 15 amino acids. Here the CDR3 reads CASSVQGAPTDTQYF. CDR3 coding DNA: TGCGCCAGCAGCGTCCAGGGGGCCCCCACAGATACGCAGTATTTT.

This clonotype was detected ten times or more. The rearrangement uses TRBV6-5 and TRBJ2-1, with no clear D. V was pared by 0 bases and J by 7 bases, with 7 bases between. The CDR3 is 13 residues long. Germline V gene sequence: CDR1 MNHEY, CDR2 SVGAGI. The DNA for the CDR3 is TGTGCCAGCAGTTACTCGACGGCTAATGAGCAGTTCTTC. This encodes CASSYSTANEQFF.

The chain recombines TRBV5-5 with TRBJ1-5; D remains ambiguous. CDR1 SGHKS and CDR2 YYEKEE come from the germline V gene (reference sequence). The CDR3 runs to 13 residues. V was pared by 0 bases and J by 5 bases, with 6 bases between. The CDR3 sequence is CASSLGSDQPQHF. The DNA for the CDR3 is TGTGCCAGCAGCTTGGGTTCGGATCAGCCCCAGCATTTT.

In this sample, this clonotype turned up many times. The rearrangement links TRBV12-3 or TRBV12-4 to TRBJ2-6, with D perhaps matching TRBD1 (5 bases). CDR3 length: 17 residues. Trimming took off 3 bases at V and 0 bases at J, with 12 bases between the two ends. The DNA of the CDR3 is TGTGCCAGCAGTTTGGAAGCAGGGATCTCTGGGGCCAACGTCCTGACTTTC. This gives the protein CASSLEAGISGANVLTF.

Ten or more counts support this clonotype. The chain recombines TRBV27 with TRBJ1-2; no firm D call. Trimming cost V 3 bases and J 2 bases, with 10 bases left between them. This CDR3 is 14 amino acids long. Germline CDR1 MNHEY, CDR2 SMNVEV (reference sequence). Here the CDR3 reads CASSFLGQNYGYTF. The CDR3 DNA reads TGTGCCAGCAGTTTCTTAGGGCAGAACTATGGCTACACCTTC.

The CDR3 spells CASSLALGNEQFF. CDR3 coding DNA: TGTGCCAGCAGCTTAGCCTTGGGAAATGAGCAGTTCTTC. The chain uses TRBV7-3 and TRBJ2-1; the D is unclear. The CDR3 loop spans 13 amino acids. Germline-derived CDR1 and CDR2 are SGHTA and FQGTGA. Between the trimmed V and J ends, which lost 2 bases and 7 bases, there was a span of 9 bases.

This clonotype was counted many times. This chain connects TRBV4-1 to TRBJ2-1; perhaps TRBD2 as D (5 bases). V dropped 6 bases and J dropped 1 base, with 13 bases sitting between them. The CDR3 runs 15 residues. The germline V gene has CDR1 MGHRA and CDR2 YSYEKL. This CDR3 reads CASRGTPGSYNEQFF. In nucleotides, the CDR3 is TGCGCCAGCAGGGGAACCCCGGGGTCCTACAATGAGCAGTTCTTC.

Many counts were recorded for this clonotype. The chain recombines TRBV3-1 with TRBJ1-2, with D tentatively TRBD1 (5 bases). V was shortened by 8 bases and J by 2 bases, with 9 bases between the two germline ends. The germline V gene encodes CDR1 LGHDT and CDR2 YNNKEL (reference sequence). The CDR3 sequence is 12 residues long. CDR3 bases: TGTGCCAGCGGACACGGAAACTATGGCTACACCTTC. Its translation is CASGHGNYGYTF.

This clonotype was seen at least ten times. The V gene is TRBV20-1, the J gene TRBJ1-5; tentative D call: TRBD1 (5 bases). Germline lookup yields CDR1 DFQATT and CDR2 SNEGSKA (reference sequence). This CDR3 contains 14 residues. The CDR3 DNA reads TGCGCCGCCGGGGGAGGGGATAGCAATCAGCCCCAGCATTTT. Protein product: CAAGGGDSNQPQHF.

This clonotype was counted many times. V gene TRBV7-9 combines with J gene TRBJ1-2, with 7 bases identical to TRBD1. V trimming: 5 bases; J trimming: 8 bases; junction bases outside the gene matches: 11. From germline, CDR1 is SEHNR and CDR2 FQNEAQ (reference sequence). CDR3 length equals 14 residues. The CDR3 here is CASSLLDRPTGYTF. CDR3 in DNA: TGTGCCAGCAGCCTCTTGGACAGGCCGACAGGCTACACCTTC.

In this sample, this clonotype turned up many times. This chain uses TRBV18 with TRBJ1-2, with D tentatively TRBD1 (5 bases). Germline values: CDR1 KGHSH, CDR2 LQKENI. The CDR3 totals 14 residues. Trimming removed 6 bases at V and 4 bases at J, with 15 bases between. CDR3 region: CASSQGRTPYGYTF. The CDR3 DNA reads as TGTGCCAGCTCCCAGGGACGAACCCCCTATGGCTACACCTTC.

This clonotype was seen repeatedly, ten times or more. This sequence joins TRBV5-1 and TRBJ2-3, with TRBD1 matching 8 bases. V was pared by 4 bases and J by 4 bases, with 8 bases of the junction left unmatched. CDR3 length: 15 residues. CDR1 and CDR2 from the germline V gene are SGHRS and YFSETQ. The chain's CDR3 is CASSMYRGSPDTQYF. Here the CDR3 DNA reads TGCGCCAGCAGCATGTACAGGGGGTCGCCAGATACGCAGTATTTT.

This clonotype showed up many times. This chain's CDR3 is CASSQGATQHF. In DNA form, the CDR3 reads TGCGCCAGCAGCCAAGGAGCCACCCAGCATTTT. V is TRBV4-1 and J is TRBJ1-5; no firm D call. The CDR3 is 11 amino acids. V was clipped by 1 base and J by 11 bases, with 6 bases between them. Germline CDR1 and CDR2: MGHRA and YSYEKL.

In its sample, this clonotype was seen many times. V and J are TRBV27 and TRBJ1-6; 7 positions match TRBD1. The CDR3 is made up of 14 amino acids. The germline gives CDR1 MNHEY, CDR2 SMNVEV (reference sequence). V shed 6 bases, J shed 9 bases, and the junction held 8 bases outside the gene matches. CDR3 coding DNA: TGTGCCAGCAGAAGGGACAGTCCTCCTTCACCCCTCCACTTT. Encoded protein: CASRRDSPPSPLHF.